Shown below are 20 T cell receptor beta chains from a single sample sequenced in a study of blood T cell repertoires in COVID-19. Generated by immunoSEQ multiplex PCR, the TCRdb table keeps only in-frame clones and is missing some. The data hold approximately 180,000 clones, with roughly 84% observed a single time. The sequenced material came from peripheral blood. The receptor source for this set is a person aged 65-85 years with COVID-19, enrolled during active disease.

The chain links TRBV19 to TRBJ1-1; D gene uncertain. Deletions cut 5 bases from V and 5 bases from J, with 12 bases between. Germline CDR1 LNHDA, CDR2 SQIVND (reference sequence). This CDR3 spans 13 amino acids. The CDR3 sequence is CASSGRRGTEAFF. The CDR3 region has the DNA TGTGCCAGTAGTGGGAGGAGAGGGACTGAAGCTTTCTTT. The whole variable domain, remainder taken from reference TRBV19 and TRBJ1-1, is DGGITQSPKYLFRKEGQNVTLSCEQNLNHDAMYWYRQDPGQGLRLIYYSQIVNDFQKGDIAEGYSVSREKKESFPLTVTSAQKNPTAFYLCASSGRRGTEAFFGQGTRLTVV.

As to this clone: The same CDR3 is also encoded by other DNA sequences in this sample. The V gene is TRBV9, the J gene TRBJ2-5; 8 nucleotides agree with TRBD1. After removal of 2 bases from V and 2 bases from J, the junction contained 2 bases not matched to a gene. The germline gives CDR1 SGDLS, CDR2 YYNGEE. This CDR3 is 14 amino acids long. CDR3 amino acids: CASSVGTGQETQYF. Written as DNA, the CDR3 is TGTGCCAGCAGCGTTGGGACAGGTCAAGAGACCCAGTACTTC.

This clone showed up just a few times. V gene TRBV25-1 combines with J gene TRBJ1-3, with D unclear. Deletions cut 3 bases from V and 4 bases from J, with 10 bases between. Looked up from germline, CDR1 is MGHDK and CDR2 is SYGVNS. The CDR3 is 14 residues long. The CDR3 sequence: CASSEWAVGNTIYF. The CDR3 coding sequence is TGTGCCAGCAGTGAGTGGGCAGTGGGAAACACCATATATTTT. The full variable domain, rest sourced from reference TRBV25-1 and TRBJ1-3, is EADIYQTPRYLVIGTGKKITLECSQTMGHDKMYWYQQDPGMELHLIHYSYGVNSTEKGDLSSESTVSRIRTEHFPLTLESARPSHTSQYLCASSEWAVGNTIYFGEGSWLTVV.

The V call is TRBV18, the J call TRBJ2-7, with TRBD2 matching over 8 bases. The V gene's germline CDR1 is KGHSH and CDR2 LQKENI. V shed 3 bases, J shed 0 bases, and the junction held 13 bases outside the gene matches. This CDR3 spans 18 amino acids. CDR3 in amino acids: CASSPTAWQRGSSYEQYF. In DNA, the CDR3 is TGTGCCAGCTCACCTACGGCCTGGCAGCGGGGGAGCTCCTACGAGCAGTACTTC.

The V gene is TRBV6-5, the J gene TRBJ1-1, with 7 bases matching TRBD1. CDR3 length: 14 amino acids. With V trimmed by 6 bases and J by 11 bases, 15 bases remained unmatched. The germline V gene encodes CDR1 MNHEY and CDR2 SVGAGI. The CDR3 sequence: CASRANQGDVAAFF. The CDR3 nucleotides read TGTGCCAGCAGAGCAAACCAGGGGGATGTGGCGGCTTTCTTT.

The chain carries TRBV20-1 and TRBJ1-2, with 9 bases matching TRBD1. Germline V gives CDR1 DFQATT, CDR2 SNEGSKA (reference sequence). V lost 3 bases to trimming and J lost 2 bases; unmatched junction nucleotides: 4. The CDR3 length is 14 residues. The CDR3 sequence is CSASEQGANYGYTF. As DNA, the CDR3 is TGCAGTGCTAGTGAACAGGGGGCCAACTATGGCTACACCTTC.

The chain uses TRBV11-2 and TRBJ1-3; a possible D gene is TRBD1 (5 bases). Germline CDR1 SGHAT, CDR2 FQNNGV. With 6 bases removed from V and 1 base from J, the gap between germline ends came to 16 bases. The CDR3 has 16 residues. The CDR3: CASSLGPFVSGNTIYF. CDR3 coding DNA: TGTGCCAGCAGTTTGGGGCCCTTTGTATCTGGAAACACCATATATTTT.

The chain employs TRBV6-7 and TRBJ1-6; D not certain. TRBV6-7 is an ORF, with its function uncertain. The CDR3 runs to 15 residues. The CDR3 coding sequence is TGTCCTACGGGGATTGGTATTTCCTATAATTCACCCCTCCACTTT. It codes for CPTGIGISYNSPLHF.

The J gene is TRBJ1-2, the V gene TRBV27; D perhaps matches TRBD1 (6 bases). The CDR3 is 14 amino acids. CDR1 is MNHEY and CDR2 is SMNVEV in the germline V gene (reference sequence). V was pared by 3 bases and J by 7 bases, with 15 bases between. CDR3: CASSFTGGRAGYTF. The DNA of the CDR3 is TGTGCCAGCAGTTTTACTGGGGGCCGGGCTGGCTACACCTTC.

The chain employs TRBV6-2 or TRBV6-3 and TRBJ2-5; D uncertain. V was shortened by 3 bases and J by 1 base, with 6 bases between the two germline ends. Germline CDR1 and CDR2: MNHEY and SVGEGT. This CDR3 is 13 amino acids long. The DNA for the CDR3 is TGTGCCAGCAGTTATATAGCCCAAGAGACCCAGTACTTC. Protein: CASSYIAQETQYF.

The gene calls are TRBV3-1 (or the pseudogene TRBV3-2) and TRBJ2-7; D possibly corresponds to TRBD2 (5 bases). The germline CDR1 and CDR2 sequences are LGHDT and YNNKEL (reference sequence). The CDR3 runs 16 residues. With 1 base removed from V and 1 base from J, the gap between germline ends came to 14 bases. CDR3 residues: CASSQGRGYSSYEQYF. CDR3 DNA: TGTGCCAGCAGCCAAGGTCGCGGGTACTCATCCTACGAGCAGTACTTC.

The V and J genes are TRBV7-2 and TRBJ2-1, with 7 positions matching TRBD1. The CDR3 has 14 residues. The V and J ends lost 6 bases and 4 bases, in that order; junction bases with no gene match: 6. The germline V gene encodes CDR1 SGHTA and CDR2 FQGNSA. The CDR3 protein is CASRSGTAYNEQFF. The CDR3 nucleotides are TGTGCCAGCAGGTCCGGGACAGCGTACAATGAGCAGTTCTTC.

The J gene is TRBJ2-3, the V gene TRBV30; TRBD2 aligns across 9 bases. The CDR3 consists of 14 residues. Germline V gives CDR1 GTSNPN, CDR2 SVGIG (reference sequence). V lost 4 bases and J lost 5; bases outside the gene matches: 7. The CDR3 loop is CAWIGGRVVDTQYF. DNA for the CDR3: TGTGCCTGGATAGGCGGGAGGGTTGTAGATACGCAGTATTTT.

This clone was counted only a few times. The V gene is TRBV5-1, the J gene TRBJ2-5; TRBD2 is a possible D gene (6 bases). Germline lookup yields CDR1 SGHRS and CDR2 YFSETQ. The CDR3 spans 16 residues. Trimming took off 0 bases at V and 2 bases at J, with 14 bases between the two ends. CDR3 bases: TGCGCCAGCAGCTTGGCCCTTGTGGGGGGTCAAGAGACCCAGTACTTC. Protein product: CASSLALVGGQETQYF.

V is TRBV28 and J is TRBJ1-5, with 7 bases matching TRBD1. Germline values: CDR1 MDHEN, CDR2 SYDVKM. With 3 bases clipped from V and 12 bases from J, the junction kept 11 bases outside the gene matches. This CDR3 comprises 14 residues. In nucleotides, the CDR3 is TGTGCCAGCAGTTTGACCCTCGGGACAGCGCTCCAGCATTTT. Amino acid sequence: CASSLTLGTALQHF. Full variable domain (missing parts from reference TRBV28 and TRBJ1-5): DVKVTQSSRYLVKRTGEKVFLECVQDMDHENMFWYRQDPGLGLRLIYFSYDVKMKEKGDIPEGYSVSREKKERFSLILESASTNQTSMYLCASSLTLGTALQHFGDGTRLSIL.

This rearrangement joins TRBV6-2 or TRBV6-3 to TRBJ2-7, with 7 nucleotides matching TRBD1. Germline CDR1 and CDR2: MNHEY and SVGEGT. Trimming cost V 5 bases and J 4 bases; bases outside gene matches: 14. There are 16 residues in the CDR3. The CDR3: CASSAVSLDRSYEQYF. The CDR3 coding sequence is TGTGCCAGCAGTGCCGTTTCCCTGGACAGGTCGTACGAGCAGTACTTC.

The J gene is TRBJ1-3, the V gene TRBV2; 7 bases line up with TRBD1. The CDR3 spans 16 residues. V lost 2 bases to trimming and J lost 5 bases; unmatched junction nucleotides: 9. Germline assignment: CDR1 SNHLY and CDR2 FYNNEI. This chain's CDR3 is CASSESGRGRRNTIYF. The CDR3 nucleotides are TGTGCCAGCAGTGAAAGTGGCAGGGGGAGAAGAAACACCATATATTTT.

The chain uses TRBV5-1 and TRBJ2-5; D is perhaps TRBD1 (5 bases). CDR1 SGHRS and CDR2 YFSETQ come from the germline V gene. The V end was cut by 1 base, the J end by 2 bases, with 12 bases between. The CDR3 loop spans 15 amino acids. The CDR3 coding sequence is TGCGCCAGCAGCTTGAGCCAGGGCCTTCAAGAGACCCAGTACTTC. Residues: CASSLSQGLQETQYF.

This clone was counted a single time. The rearrangement joins TRBV12-3 or TRBV12-4 to TRBJ2-5, with D unresolved. CDR3 size: 13 residues. V was shortened by 8 bases and J by 4 bases, with 14 bases between the two germline ends. DNA for the CDR3: TGTGCCAGCCTTCGTGGAGCACGAGAGACCCAGTACTTC. It is translated as CASLRGARETQYF.

V and J are TRBV5-1 and TRBJ2-7; 10 nucleotides align to TRBD1. Germline-derived CDR1 and CDR2 are SGHRS and YFSETQ. The CDR3 consists of 13 residues. V gave up 6 bases and J gave up 5 bases; unmatched junction bases: 5. CDR3 residues: CASTRQGAHEQYF. The CDR3 DNA reads TGCGCCAGCACGCGACAGGGGGCCCACGAGCAGTACTTC.